This T cell receptor beta chain was found in a study of OX40 agonist ivuxolimab in advanced cancers. Overall study findings and caveats: Averaged across samples, CD8+ T cells carried more expanded clones than CD4+ did.

Notes on this clone: Its cognate antigen is unknown.

The table came from immunoSEQ multiplex PCR; TCRdb's copy has only in-frame clones and leaves some out. The sample has 50,000 to 70,000 clones; around four fifths are singletons. Germline assignment: CDR1 SGHRS and CDR2 YFSETQ. The CDR3 totals 13 residues. J lost 3 bases, V lost 4 bases, and 0 bases had no gene match. The clonotype comes from an adult with an advanced solid tumor such as melanoma, head and neck, liver or kidney cancer. The specimen was CD4+ or CD8+ T cells sorted from blood, collected in a trial of the OX40 agonist ivuxolimab. The chain joins TRBV5-1 to TRBJ2-7; 11 nucleotides align to TRBD2. The CDR3 sequence is CASSGLAGYEQYF. The CDR3 DNA reads as TGCGCCAGCAGCGGACTAGCGGGCTACGAGCAGTACTTC. The entire variable domain, with the rest obtained from reference TRBV5-1 and TRBJ2-7, is as follows: KAGVTQTPRYLIKTRGQQVTLSCSPISGHRSVSWYQQTPGQGLQFLFEYFSETQRNKGNFPGRFSGRQFSNSRSEMNVSTLELGDSALYLCASSGLAGYEQYFGPGTRLTVT.